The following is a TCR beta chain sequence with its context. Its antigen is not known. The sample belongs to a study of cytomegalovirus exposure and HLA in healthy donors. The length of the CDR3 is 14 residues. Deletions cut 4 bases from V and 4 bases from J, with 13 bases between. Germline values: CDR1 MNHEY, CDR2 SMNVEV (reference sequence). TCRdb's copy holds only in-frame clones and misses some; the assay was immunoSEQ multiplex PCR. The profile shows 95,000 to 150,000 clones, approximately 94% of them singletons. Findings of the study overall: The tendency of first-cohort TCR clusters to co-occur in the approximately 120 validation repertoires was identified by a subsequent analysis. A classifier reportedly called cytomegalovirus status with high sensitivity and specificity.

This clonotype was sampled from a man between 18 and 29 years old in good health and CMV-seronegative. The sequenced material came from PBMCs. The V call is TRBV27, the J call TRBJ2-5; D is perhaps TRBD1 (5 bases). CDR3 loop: CASSSGGAPETQYF. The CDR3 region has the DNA TGTGCCAGCAGTTCCGGTGGGGCTCCAGAGACCCAGTACTTC.